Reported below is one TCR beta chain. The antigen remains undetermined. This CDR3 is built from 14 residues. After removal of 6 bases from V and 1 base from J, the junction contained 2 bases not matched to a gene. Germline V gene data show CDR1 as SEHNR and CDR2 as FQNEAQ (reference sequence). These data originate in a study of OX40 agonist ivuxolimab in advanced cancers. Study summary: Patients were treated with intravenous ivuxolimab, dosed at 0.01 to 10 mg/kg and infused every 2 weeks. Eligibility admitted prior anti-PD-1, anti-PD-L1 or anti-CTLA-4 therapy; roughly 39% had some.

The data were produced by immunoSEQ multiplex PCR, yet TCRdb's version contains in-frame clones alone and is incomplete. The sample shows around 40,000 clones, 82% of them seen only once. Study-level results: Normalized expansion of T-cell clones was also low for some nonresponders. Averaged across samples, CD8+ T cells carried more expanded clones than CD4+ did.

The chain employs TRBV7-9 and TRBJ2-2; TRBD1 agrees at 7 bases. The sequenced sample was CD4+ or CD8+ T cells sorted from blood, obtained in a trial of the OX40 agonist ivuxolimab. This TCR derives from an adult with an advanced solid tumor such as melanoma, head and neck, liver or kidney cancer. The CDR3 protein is CASRRQGNTGELFF. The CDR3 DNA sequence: TGTGCCAGCAGAAGACAGGGGAACACCGGGGAGCTGTTTTTT.